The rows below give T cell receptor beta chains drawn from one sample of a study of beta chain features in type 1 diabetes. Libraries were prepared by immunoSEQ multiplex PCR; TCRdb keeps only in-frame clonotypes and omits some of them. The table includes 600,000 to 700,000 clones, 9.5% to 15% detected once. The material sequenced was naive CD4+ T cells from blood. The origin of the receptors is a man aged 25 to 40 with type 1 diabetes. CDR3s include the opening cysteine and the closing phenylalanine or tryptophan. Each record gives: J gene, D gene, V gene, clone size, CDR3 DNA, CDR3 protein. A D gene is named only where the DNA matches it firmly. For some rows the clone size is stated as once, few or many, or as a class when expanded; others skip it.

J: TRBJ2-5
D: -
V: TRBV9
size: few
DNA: TGTGCCAGCAGCGAAGTGGGGGAGACCCAGTACTTC
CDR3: CASSEVGETQYF

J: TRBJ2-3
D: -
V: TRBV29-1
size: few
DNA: TGCAGCGTAGTTGGTCCGGGGAAGTGGACAGATACGCAGTATTTT
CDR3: CSVVGPGKWTDTQYF

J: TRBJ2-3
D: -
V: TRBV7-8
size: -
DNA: TGTGCCAGCAGCTTACGGGAAACAGATACGCAGTATTTT
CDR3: CASSLRETDTQYF

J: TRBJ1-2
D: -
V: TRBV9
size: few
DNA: TGTGCCAGCAGCGTAGGGTCGGGTAACTATGGCTACACCTTC
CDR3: CASSVGSGNYGYTF

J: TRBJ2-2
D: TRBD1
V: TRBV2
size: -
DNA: TGTGCCAGCAGTGAGACAGGGATCGGGGAGCTGTTTTTT
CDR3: CASSETGIGELFF

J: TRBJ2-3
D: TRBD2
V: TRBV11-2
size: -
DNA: TGTGCCAGCAGCTTAGGGACTAGGTCTACAGATACGCAGTATTTT
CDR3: CASSLGTRSTDTQYF

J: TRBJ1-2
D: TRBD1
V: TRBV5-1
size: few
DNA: TGCGCCAGCAGCTTTCAGGGGACAGCGTTGGGAAACGGCTACACCTTC
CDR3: CASSFQGTALGNGYTF

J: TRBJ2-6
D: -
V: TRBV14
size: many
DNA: TGTGCCAGCAGCCAAAGGGCTGGGGCCAACGTCCTGACTTTC
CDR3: CASSQRAGANVLTF

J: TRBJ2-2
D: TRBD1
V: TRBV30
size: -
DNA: TGTGCCTGGAGTTCGGACAGGGTCACCACCGGGGAGCTGTTTTTT
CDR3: CAWSSDRVTTGELFF

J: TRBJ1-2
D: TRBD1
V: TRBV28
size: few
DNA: TGTGCCAGCAGCCGCGACAGGGTGTATGGCTACACCTTC
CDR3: CASSRDRVYGYTF

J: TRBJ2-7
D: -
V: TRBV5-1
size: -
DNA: TGCGCCAGCAGCTCCACCGGGGGTAGCTACGAGCAGTACTTC
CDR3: CASSSTGGSYEQYF

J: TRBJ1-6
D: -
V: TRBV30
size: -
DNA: TGTGCCTGGACGCTGAATAATTCACCCCTCCACTTT
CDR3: CAWTLNNSPLHF